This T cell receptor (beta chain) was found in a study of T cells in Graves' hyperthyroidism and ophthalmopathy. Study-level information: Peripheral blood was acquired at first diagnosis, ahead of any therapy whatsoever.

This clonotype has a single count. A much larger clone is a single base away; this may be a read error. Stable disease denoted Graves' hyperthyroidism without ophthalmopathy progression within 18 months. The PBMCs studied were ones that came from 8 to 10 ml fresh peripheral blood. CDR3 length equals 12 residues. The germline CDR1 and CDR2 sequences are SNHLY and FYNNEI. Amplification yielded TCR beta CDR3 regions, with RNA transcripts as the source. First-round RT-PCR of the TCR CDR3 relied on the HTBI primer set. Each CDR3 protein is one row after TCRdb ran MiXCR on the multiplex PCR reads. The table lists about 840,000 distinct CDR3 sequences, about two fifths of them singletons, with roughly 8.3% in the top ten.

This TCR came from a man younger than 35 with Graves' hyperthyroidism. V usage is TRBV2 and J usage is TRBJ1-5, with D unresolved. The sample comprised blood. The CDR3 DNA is TGTGCCAGCACTTATAGCACTCAGCCCCAGCATTTT. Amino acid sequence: CASTYSTQPQHF.